The clone carrying this TCR beta chain was observed a few times. Its target is not known. The entry originates in a study of T cell responses to AZD1222 COVID-19 vaccine. Points from the study as a whole: White British people made up most donors, females outnumbered males, and clonal diversity was possibly underestimated. Close to half of all spike-specific TCRs reportedly target regions of the variants that are unmutated.

Profiling relied on immunoSEQ multiplex PCR, and the TCRdb table lists in-frame clones only, not all of them. This sample has approximately 70,000 clones; roughly four fifths occur once, and the top ten carry roughly 5%. V was cut by 0 bases and J by 0 bases, with 10 bases left in between. The CDR3 totals 16 residues. CDR1 and CDR2 (germline): SGHRS, YFSETQ. This chain uses TRBV5-1 with TRBJ1-3, with D unresolved. The sample here was peripheral blood, taken on day 0 of AZD1222 vaccination. The receptor was isolated from an adult in good health. This chain's CDR3 is CASSLASTTSGNTIYF. The CDR3 nucleotides read TGCGCCAGCAGCTTGGCTTCCACCACCTCTGGAAACACCATATATTTT. Using reference TRBV5-1 and TRBJ1-3 for the parts outside the CDR3, the full variable domain is KAGVTQTPRYLIKTRGQQVTLSCSPISGHRSVSWYQQTPGQGLQFLFEYFSETQRNKGNFPGRFSGRQFSNSRSEMNVSTLELGDSALYLCASSLASTTSGNTIYFGEGSWLTVV.